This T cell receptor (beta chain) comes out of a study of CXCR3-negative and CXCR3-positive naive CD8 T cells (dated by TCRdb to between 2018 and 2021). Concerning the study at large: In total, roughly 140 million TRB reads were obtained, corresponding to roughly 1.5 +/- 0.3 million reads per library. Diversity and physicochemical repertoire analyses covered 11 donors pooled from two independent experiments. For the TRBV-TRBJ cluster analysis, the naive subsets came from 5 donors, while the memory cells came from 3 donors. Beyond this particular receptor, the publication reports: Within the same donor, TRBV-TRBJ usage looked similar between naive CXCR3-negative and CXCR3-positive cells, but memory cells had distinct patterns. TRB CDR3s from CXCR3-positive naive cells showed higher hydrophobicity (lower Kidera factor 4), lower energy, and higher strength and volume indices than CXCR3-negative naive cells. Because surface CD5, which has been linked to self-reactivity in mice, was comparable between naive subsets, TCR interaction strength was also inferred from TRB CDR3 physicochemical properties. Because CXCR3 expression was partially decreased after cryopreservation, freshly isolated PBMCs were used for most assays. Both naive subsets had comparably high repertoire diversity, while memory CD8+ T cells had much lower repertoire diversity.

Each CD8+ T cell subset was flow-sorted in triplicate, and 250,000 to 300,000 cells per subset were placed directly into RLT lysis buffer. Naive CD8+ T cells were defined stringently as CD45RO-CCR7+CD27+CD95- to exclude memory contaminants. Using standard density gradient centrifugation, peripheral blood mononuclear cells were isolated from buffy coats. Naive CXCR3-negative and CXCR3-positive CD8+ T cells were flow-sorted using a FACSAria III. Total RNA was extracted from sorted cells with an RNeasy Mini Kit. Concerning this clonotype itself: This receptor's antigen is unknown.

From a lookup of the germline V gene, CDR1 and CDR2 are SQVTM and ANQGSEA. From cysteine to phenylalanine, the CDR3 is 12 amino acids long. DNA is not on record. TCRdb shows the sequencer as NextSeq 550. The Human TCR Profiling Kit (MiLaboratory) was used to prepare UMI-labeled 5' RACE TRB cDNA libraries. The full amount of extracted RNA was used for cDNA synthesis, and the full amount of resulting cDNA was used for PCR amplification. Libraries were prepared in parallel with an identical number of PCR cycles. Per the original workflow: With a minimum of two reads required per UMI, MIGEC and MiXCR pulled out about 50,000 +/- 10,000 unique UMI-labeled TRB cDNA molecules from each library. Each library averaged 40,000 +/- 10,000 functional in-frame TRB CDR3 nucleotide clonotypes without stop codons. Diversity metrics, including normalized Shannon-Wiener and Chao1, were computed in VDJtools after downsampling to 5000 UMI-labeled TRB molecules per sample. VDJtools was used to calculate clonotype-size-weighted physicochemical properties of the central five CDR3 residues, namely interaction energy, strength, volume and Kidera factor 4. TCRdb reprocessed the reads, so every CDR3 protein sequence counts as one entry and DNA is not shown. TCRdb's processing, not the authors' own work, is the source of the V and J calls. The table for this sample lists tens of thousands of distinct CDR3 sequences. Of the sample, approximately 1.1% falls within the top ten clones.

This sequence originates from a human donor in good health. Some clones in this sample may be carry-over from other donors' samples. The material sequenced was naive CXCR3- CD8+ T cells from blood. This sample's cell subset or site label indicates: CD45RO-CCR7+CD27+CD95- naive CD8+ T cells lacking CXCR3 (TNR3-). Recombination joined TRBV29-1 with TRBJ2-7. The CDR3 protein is CSVLGVWGEQYF.